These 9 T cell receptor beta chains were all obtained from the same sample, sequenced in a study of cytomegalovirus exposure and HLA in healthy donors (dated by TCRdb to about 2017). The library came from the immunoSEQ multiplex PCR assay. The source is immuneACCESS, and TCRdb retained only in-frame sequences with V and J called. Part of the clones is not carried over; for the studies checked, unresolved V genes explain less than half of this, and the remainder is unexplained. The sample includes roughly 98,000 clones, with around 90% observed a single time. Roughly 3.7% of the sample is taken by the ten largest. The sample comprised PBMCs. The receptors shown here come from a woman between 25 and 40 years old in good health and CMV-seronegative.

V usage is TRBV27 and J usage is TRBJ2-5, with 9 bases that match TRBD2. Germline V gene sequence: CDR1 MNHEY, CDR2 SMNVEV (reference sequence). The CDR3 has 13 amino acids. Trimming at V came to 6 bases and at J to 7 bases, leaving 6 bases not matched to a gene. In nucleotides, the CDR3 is TGTGCCAGCAGGATAGCGGGAGCAGGGACCCAGTACTTC. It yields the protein CASRIAGAGTQYF.

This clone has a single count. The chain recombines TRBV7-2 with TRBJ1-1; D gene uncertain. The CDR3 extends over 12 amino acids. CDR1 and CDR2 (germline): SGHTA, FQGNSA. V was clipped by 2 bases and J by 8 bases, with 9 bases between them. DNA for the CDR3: TGTGCCAGCAGCTTATACGGGTGGGAAGCTTTCTTT. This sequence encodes CASSLYGWEAFF.

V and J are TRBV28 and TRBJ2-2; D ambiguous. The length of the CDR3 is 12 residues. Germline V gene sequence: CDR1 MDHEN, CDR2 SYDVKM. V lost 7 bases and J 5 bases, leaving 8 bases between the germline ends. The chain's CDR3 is CASNHGTGELFF. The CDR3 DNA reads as TGTGCCAGCAACCACGGTACCGGGGAGCTGTTTTTT. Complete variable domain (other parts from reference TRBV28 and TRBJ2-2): DVKVTQSSRYLVKRTGEKVFLECVQDMDHENMFWYRQDPGLGLRLIYFSYDVKMKEKGDIPEGYSVSREKKERFSLILESASTNQTSMYLCASNHGTGELFFGEGSRLTVL.

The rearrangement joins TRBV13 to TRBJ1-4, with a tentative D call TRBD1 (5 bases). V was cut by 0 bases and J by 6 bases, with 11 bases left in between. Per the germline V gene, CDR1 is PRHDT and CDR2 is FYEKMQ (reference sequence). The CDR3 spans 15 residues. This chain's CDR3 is CASSLGGARDEKLFF. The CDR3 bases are TGTGCCAGCAGCTTAGGTGGGGCAAGGGATGAAAAACTGTTTTTT.

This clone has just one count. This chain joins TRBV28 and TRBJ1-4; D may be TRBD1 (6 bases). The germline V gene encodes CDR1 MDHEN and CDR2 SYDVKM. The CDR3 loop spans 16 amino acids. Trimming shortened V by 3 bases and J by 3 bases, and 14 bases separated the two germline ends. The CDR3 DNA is TGTGCCAGCAGTTTCTCCGACAGGCCTTCTAATGAAAAACTGTTTTTT. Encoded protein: CASSFSDRPSNEKLFF.

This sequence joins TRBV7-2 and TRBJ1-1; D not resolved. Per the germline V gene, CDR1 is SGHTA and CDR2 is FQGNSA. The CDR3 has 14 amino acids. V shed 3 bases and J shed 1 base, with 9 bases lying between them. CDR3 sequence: CASSFDLANTEAFF. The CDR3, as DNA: TGTGCCAGCAGCTTCGACTTGGCGAACACTGAAGCTTTCTTT.

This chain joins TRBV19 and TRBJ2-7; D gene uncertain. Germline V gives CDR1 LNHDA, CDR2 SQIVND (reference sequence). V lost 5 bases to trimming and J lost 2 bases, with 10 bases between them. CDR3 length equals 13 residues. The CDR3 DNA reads TGTGCCAGTAGTTCCTCGACAACCTACGAGCAGTACTTC. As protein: CASSSSTTYEQYF.

The CDR3 DNA reads TGTGCCAGCAGTTACGCGCCGGGACAGAACACCGGGGAGCTGTTTTTT. Protein: CASSYAPGQNTGELFF. The chain links TRBV6-5 to TRBJ2-2, with TRBD1 as a possible D gene (6 bases). Germline-derived CDR1 and CDR2 are MNHEY and SVGAGI. This CDR3 is built from 16 residues. V lost 2 bases and J 1 base, leaving 11 bases between the germline ends.

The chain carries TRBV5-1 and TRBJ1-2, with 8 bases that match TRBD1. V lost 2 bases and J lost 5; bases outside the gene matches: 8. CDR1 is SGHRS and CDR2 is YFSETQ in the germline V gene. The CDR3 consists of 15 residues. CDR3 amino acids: CASSLTDRGGYGYTF. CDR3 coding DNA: TGCGCCAGCAGCTTAACCGACAGGGGAGGTTATGGCTACACCTTC.